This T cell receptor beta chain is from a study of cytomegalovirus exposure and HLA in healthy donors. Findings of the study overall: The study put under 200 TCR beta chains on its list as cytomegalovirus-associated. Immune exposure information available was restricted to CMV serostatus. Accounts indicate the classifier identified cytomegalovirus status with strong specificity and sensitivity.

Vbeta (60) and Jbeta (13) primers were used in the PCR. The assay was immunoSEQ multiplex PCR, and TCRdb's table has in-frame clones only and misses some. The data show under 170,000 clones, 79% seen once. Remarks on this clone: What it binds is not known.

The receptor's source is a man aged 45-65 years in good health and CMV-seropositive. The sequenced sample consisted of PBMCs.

The DNA of the CDR3 is TGTGCCAGCAGCGGCCGGGACAGGGACGGGGGCTACACCTTC. Protein product: CASSGRDRDGGYTF. V is TRBV5-6 and J is TRBJ1-2; 9 bases match TRBD1. Looked up from germline, CDR1 is SGHDT and CDR2 is YYEEEE. This CDR3 region has 14 residues. V lost 4 bases, J lost 8 bases, and 9 bases stayed unmatched.